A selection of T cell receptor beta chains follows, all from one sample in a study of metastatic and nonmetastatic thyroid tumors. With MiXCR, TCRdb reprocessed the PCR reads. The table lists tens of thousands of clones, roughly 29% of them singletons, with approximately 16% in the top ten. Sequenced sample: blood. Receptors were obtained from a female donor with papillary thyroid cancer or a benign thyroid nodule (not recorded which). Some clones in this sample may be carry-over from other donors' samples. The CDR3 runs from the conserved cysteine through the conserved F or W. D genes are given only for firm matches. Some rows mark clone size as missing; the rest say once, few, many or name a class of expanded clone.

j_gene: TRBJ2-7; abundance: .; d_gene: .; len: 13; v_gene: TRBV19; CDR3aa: CASSLGTGDEQYF; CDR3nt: TGTGCCAGTAGTCTAGGTACGGGGGACGAGCAGTACTTC
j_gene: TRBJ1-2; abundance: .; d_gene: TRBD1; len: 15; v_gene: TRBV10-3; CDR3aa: CAISPSGTGNYGYTF; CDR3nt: TGTGCCATCAGTCCCTCCGGGACAGGGAACTATGGCTACACCTTC
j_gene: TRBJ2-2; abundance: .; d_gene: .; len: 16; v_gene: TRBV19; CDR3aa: CASKYSGNLATGELFF; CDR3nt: TGTGCCAGTAAATACTCCGGGAATCTCGCCACCGGGGAGCTGTTTTTT
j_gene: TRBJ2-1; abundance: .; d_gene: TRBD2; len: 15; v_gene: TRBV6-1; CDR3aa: CASSAGASGSDEQFF; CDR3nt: TGTGCCAGCAGTGCAGGGGCTAGCGGGAGTGATGAGCAGTTCTTC
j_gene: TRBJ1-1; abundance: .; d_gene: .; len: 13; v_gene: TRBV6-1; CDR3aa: CASRSNTGNEAFF; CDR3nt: TGTGCCAGCCGTAGTAATACAGGGAACGAAGCTTTCTTT
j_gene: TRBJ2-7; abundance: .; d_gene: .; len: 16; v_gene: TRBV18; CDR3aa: CASSLKFQQGTYEQYF; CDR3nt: TGTGCCAGCTCCCTCAAGTTTCAACAGGGTACCTACGAGCAGTACTTC
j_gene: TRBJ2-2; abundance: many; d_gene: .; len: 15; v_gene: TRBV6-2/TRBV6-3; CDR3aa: CASGEASWDTGELFF; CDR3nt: TGTGCCAGCGGGGAGGCTAGCTGGGACACCGGGGAGCTGTTTTTT
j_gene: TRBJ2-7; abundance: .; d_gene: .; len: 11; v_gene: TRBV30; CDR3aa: CASRSSYEQYF; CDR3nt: TGTGCCTCTCGTTCATCCTACGAGCAGTACTTC
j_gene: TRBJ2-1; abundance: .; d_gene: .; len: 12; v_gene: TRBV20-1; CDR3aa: CSAQRWENEQFF; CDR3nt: TGCAGTGCACAAAGGTGGGAAAATGAGCAGTTCTTC
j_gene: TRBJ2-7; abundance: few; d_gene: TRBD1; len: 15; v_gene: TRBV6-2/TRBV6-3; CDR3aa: CASSRTQGAGYEQYF; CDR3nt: TGTGCCAGCAGTCGCACACAGGGGGCGGGGTACGAGCAGTACTTC
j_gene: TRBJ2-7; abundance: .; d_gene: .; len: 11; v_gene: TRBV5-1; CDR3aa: CASRQGYEQYF; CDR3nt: TGCGCCAGCAGGCAGGGCTATGAGCAGTACTTC
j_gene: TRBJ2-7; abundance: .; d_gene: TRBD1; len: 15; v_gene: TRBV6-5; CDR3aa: CASSSEGTGSYEQYF; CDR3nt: TGTGCCAGCAGTTCCGAGGGGACAGGCTCCTACGAGCAGTACTTC
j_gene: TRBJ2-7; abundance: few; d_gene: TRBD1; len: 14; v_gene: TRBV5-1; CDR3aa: CASSFGTGAYEQYF; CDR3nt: TGCGCCAGCAGCTTCGGGACAGGGGCATACGAGCAGTACTTC
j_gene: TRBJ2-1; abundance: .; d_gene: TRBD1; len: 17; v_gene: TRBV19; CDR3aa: CASSIPPGQGNYNEQFF; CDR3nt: TGTGCCAGTAGTATCCCCCCGGGACAGGGAAACTACAATGAGCAGTTCTTC
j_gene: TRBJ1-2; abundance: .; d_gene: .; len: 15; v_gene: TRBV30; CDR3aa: CAWSGDPRPNYGYTF; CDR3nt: TGTGCCTGGAGTGGCGACCCTAGGCCAAACTATGGCTACACCTTC
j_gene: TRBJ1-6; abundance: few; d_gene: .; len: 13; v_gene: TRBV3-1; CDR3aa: CATRLVGNSPLHF; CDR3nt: TGTGCCACGAGGCTGGTTGGTAATTCACCCCTCCACTTT
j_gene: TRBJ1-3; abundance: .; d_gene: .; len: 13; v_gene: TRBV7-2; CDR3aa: CASSLGSENTIYF; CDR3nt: TGTGCCAGCAGCTTAGGGTCCGAAAACACCATATATTTT
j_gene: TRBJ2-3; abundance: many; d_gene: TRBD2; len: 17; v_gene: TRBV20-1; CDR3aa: CSAQTPSGSDWSDTQYF; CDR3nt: TGCAGTGCCCAAACCCCTAGCGGGAGCGATTGGTCAGATACGCAGTATTTT
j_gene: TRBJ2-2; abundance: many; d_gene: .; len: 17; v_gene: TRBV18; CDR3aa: CASLDYTGELNTGELFF; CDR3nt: TGTGCCAGCTTAGATTACACGGGGGAACTGAACACCGGGGAGCTGTTTTTT
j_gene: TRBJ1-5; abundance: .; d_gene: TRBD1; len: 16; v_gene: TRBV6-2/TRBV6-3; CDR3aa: CAIRSTGTQGNQPQHF; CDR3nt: TGTGCCATCAGATCGACAGGGACTCAAGGAAATCAGCCCCAGCATTTT
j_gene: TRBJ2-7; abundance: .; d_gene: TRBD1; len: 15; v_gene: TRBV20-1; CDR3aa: CSAREGTGSSYEQYF; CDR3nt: TGCAGTGCTAGAGAAGGGACAGGGAGCTCCTACGAGCAGTACTTC
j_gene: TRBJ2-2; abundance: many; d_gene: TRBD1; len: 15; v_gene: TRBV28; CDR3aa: CASTKDRGWSGELFF; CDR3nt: TGTGCCAGCACCAAAGACAGGGGGTGGTCCGGGGAGCTGTTTTTT
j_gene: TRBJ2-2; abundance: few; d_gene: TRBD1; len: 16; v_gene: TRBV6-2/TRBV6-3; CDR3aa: CASSYRTGRTTGELFF; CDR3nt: TGTGCCAGCAGCTACAGGACAGGGAGGACCACCGGGGAGCTGTTTTTT
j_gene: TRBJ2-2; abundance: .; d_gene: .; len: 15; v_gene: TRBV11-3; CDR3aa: CASRGGAVGTGELFF; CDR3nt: TGTGCCAGCAGAGGCGGGGCAGTCGGAACCGGGGAGCTGTTTTTC